This TCR beta chain was captured in a study of HIV-infected patients and healthy controls. Study-wide results and limits: Eight alpha and eight beta V genes differed significantly in mean usage between HIV-infected patients and controls.

cDNA was made from approximately 500 ng RNA using alpha and beta constant primers. Using multiplexing indices, alpha and beta chain libraries were generated apart by chain-specific third strand synthesis. TCRdb re-derived calls from the 5' RACE reads in MiXCR, one entry per CDR3 protein. The sample includes fewer than 6,500 distinct CDR3 sequences, 8.8% of them seen just once. In its sample, this clonotype ranks as medium-sized (0.01 to 0.1%). Antigen: not known. Follow-up blood was drawn about 14 weeks, roughly three months, after antiretroviral therapy began. The repertoire came from unfractionated whole blood and reflected all unsorted peripheral T cells. The germline V and J ends were trimmed by 3 bases and 0 bases, with 10 bases remaining between them. Germline CDR1 ENHRY, CDR2 SYGVKD. The CDR3 is 15 amino acids.

Material: blood, obtained during antiretroviral therapy. The receptor was derived from an adult with HIV infection. The chain joins TRBV10-3 to TRBJ2-3; D possibly corresponds to TRBD2 (6 bases). The CDR3 bases are TGTGCCATCAGTGATGGAAGCGGGAGCACAGATACGCAGTATTTT. Its translation is CAISDGSGSTDTQYF.